This T cell receptor beta chain derives from a study of cytomegalovirus exposure and HLA in healthy donors. Regarding this clone: Its specificity is not known.

General study findings and limits: A later analysis reported that several of the most significant clusters appeared to be linked to common viral pathogens, among them Epstein-Barr virus. Earlier results showed most TCR beta V segments being productive about 87% or about 30% of the time. About 150 TCR beta chains were listed as cytomegalovirus-associated. The study had only CMV serostatus as immune exposure information.

Germline V lookup: CDR1 MNHNS, CDR2 SASEGT. CDR3 length: 15 residues. Losses at the gene ends were 6 bases for V and 3 bases for J; bases not matched to a gene: 7. Use of 60 Vbeta and 13 Jbeta primers characterized the PCR. The data were produced by immunoSEQ multiplex PCR, yet TCRdb's version contains in-frame clones alone and is incomplete. The sample carries fewer than 150,000 clones, 67% recorded once. The chain combines TRBV6-1 with TRBJ2-2, with 7 bases that match TRBD2. Source material: PBMCs. This clonotype was sampled from a man aged 18 to 30 in good health and CMV-seropositive. The CDR3 nucleotides are TGTGCCAGCAGGAAAGGGGAGGGTGACACCGGGGAGCTGTTTTTT. It is translated as CASRKGEGDTGELFF.